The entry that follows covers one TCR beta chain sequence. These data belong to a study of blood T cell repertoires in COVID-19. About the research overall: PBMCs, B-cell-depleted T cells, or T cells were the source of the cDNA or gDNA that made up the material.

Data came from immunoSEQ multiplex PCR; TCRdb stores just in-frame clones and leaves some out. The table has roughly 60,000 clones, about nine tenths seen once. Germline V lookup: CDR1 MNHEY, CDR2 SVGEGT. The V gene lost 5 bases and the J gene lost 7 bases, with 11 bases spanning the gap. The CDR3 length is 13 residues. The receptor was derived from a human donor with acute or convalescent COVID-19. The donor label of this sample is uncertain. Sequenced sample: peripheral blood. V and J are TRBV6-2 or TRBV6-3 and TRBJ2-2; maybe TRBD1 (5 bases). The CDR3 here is CASSLSGYGELFF. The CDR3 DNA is TGTGCCAGCAGTCTGTCAGGGTACGGGGAGCTGTTTTTT.